This T cell receptor beta chain was found in a study of immune heterogeneity within non-small cell lung tumors. Background on the study: The tumor set comprised a few squamous cell carcinomas and some eleven non-squamous carcinomas (plus 1 not otherwise specified).

CDR3 of TCR beta was amplified by multiplex PCR that used 32 V and 13 J primers. One entry per CDR3 protein, called by TCRdb with MiXCR from the multiplex PCR reads. Of under 13,000 distinct CDR3 sequences in the sample, roughly a fifth were seen once. This clonotype counts as medium-sized. Its antigen is not identified. CDR1 and CDR2 (germline): DFQATT, SNEGSKA (reference sequence). CDR3 length: 14 amino acids. The junction had 4 bases not matched to a gene; V was cut back by 2 bases and J by 3 bases. TCRs were amplified from 600 ng gDNA of bulk tumor per sample. Doctors removed several biopsies from each primary tumor during surgery, keeping them far apart. Patients underwent curative surgery for non-small cell lung cancer (untreated and newly diagnosed). The donor pool consisted of newly diagnosed non-small cell lung cancer patients who were having surgery with curative intent. Notes on the study in general: Tumor sites within a patient were found to share identical dominant CDR3 beta clonotypes, and site-unique high-frequency clones were also present. High-frequency T-cell receptor beta clonotypes differed largely between individual patients.

The sequenced sample was lung tumor tissue. This receptor was obtained from a man in his sixties with non-small cell lung cancer. The chain employs TRBV20-1 and TRBJ1-1; 9 nucleotides align to TRBD1. The chain's CDR3 is CSARLQGADTEAFF. The CDR3 DNA is TGCAGTGCTAGATTACAGGGGGCGGACACTGAAGCTTTCTTT.